This T cell receptor beta chain emerged from a study of blood T cell repertoires in COVID-19. Overall study: Samples came from the United States, Italy and Spain, spanning acute and convalescent COVID-19.

Per germline, CDR1 KGHDR and CDR2 SFDVKD. Trimming cost V 0 bases and J 4 bases, with 11 bases left between them. The CDR3 consists of 15 residues. Profiled with immunoSEQ multiplex PCR; TCRdb holds only in-frame clones, not every one. The table records 150,000 to 200,000 clones, around 80% of them present only once. The sequence was collected from a man in his fifties or sixties with acute or convalescent COVID-19. The material sequenced was peripheral blood. The rearrangement joins TRBV24-1 to TRBJ1-2; D gene uncertain. CDR3 residues: CATSDLTEAGYGYTF. For the CDR3, the DNA is TGTGCCACCAGTGATTTGACCGAGGCCGGCTATGGCTACACCTTC.